These T cell receptor beta chains were read from a single sample in a study of T-cell memory formation after mild COVID-19. TCRdb used MiXCR to reprocess the 5' RACE reads, holding one entry per CDR3 protein. The sample yields approximately 89,000 distinct CDR3 sequences, around 25% seen once. The sequenced material came from PBMCs or a T cell subset sorted from them (not recorded which). These receptors all come from a man aged 18 to 35 who had mild COVID-19 (a few samples of this study predate the infection). Cell type and time point are not known. Each CDR3 is given with its conserved first and last residue. The order of the fields is CDR3 protein, CDR3 DNA, D gene, J gene, clone size, V gene. D genes are given only for firm matches. Clone size, where shown, is once, few, many, or a class for clones that have expanded.

CASSGLNNEQFF,TGTGCCAGCAGCGGCTTGAACAATGAGCAGTTCTTC,NA,TRBJ2-1,NA,TRBV5-5
CASSLVAWNEQFF,TGTGCCAGCAGCTTAGTAGCTTGGAATGAGCAGTTCTTC,NA,TRBJ2-1,NA,TRBV11-2
CATSHRLAGIYEQYF,TGTGCCACCAGCCACCGACTAGCGGGGATCTACGAGCAGTACTTC,TRBD2,TRBJ2-7,NA,TRBV15
CASIKSRRVGRTGELFF,TGTGCCAGCATCAAAAGCCGCCGGGTGGGGCGCACCGGGGAGCTGTTTTTT,NA,TRBJ2-2,medium-sized,TRBV6-2/TRBV6-3
CASSDGEGGNQPQHF,TGTGCCAGCAGTGATGGGGAAGGGGGCAATCAGCCCCAGCATTTT,NA,TRBJ1-5,many,TRBV6-1
CATQGGGTDTQYF,TGTGCCACTCAGGGGGGAGGAACAGATACGCAGTATTTT,NA,TRBJ2-3,few,TRBV7-9
CATSRDRGLVYGYTF,TGTGCCACCAGCAGGGACAGGGGGCTCGTCTATGGCTACACCTTC,TRBD1,TRBJ1-2,NA,TRBV15
CASSQDPAATDTQYF,TGCGCCAGCAGCCAAGATCCTGCAGCCACAGATACGCAGTATTTT,NA,TRBJ2-3,few,TRBV4-1
CASSPLDSNQPQHF,TGTGCCAGCTCACCGTTGGACAGCAATCAGCCCCAGCATTTT,NA,TRBJ1-5,NA,TRBV18
CASSLVRGELFF,TGTGCCAGCAGTTTAGTCCGCGGGGAGCTGTTTTTT,NA,TRBJ2-2,NA,TRBV12-3/TRBV12-4
CASSLDVSGTYGYTF,TGTGCCAGCAGCTTGGACGTAAGCGGTACCTATGGCTACACCTTC,NA,TRBJ1-2,NA,TRBV7-9
CASSLQGEETQYF,TGTGCCAGCAGTCTCCAGGGGGAAGAGACCCAGTACTTC,TRBD1,TRBJ2-5,few,TRBV11-2
CASSRQASTGELFF,TGCGCCAGCAGCCGGCAGGCGAGCACCGGGGAGCTGTTTTTT,NA,TRBJ2-2,NA,TRBV4-1
CASSGPRDHEQFF,TGTGCCAGCAGCGGCCCCCGGGATCACGAGCAGTTCTTC,NA,TRBJ2-1,NA,TRBV9
CASSTGGAEAFF,TGTGCCAGCAGCACAGGGGGCGCTGAAGCTTTCTTT,TRBD1,TRBJ1-1,NA,TRBV6-5
CASRPGGGYEQYF,TGTGCCAGCCGTCCGGGGGGGGGTTACGAGCAGTACTTC,TRBD2,TRBJ2-7,NA,TRBV7-9
CASSTRGPGELFF,TGTGCCAGCAGTACGAGGGGCCCCGGGGAGCTGTTTTTT,NA,TRBJ2-2,few,TRBV2
CASSRLPGHFF,TGTGCCAGCAGCCGTTTGCCGGGACACTTCTTC,NA,TRBJ2-1,few,TRBV7-9
CASSLSGSEAFF,TGCGCCAGCAGCTTGTCCGGGTCTGAAGCTTTCTTT,NA,TRBJ1-1,few,TRBV5-1
CASSSQKYNEQFF,TGTGCCAGCAGCTCCCAGAAGTACAATGAGCAGTTCTTC,NA,TRBJ2-1,few,TRBV7-8
CASRKSGPGELFF,TGTGCCAGCAGGAAGTCGGGGCCCGGGGAGCTGTTTTTT,NA,TRBJ2-2,few,TRBV6-2/TRBV6-3
CASSPGTGENNEQFF,TGTGCCAGCAGCCCGGGGACAGGGGAAAATAATGAGCAGTTCTTC,TRBD1,TRBJ2-1,NA,TRBV7-9
CASSKEEFANTGELFF,TGTGCCAGCAGCAAAGAGGAGTTCGCGAACACCGGGGAGCTGTTTTTT,NA,TRBJ2-2,NA,TRBV21-1
CASSQDKREGKVSEAFF,TGTGCCAGCAGCCAAGATAAGCGGGAGGGAAAGGTCTCCGAAGCTTTCTTT,NA,TRBJ1-1,few,TRBV4-2
CASSYDGRWTSTDTQYF,TGTGCCAGCAGTTACGACGGCAGGTGGACTAGCACAGATACGCAGTATTTT,NA,TRBJ2-3,NA,TRBV6-2/TRBV6-3
CASRQNQPQHF,TGCGCCAGCAGACAGAATCAGCCCCAGCATTTT,NA,TRBJ1-5,NA,TRBV5-1